Here is one T cell receptor beta chain with its context. The entry originates in a study of T cell changes during pregnancy in multiple sclerosis. Profiled with immunoSEQ multiplex PCR; TCRdb holds only in-frame clones, not every one. The table includes about 99,000 clones, under 95% detected once. V dropped 4 bases and J dropped 8 bases, with 12 bases sitting between them. The CDR3 is made up of 12 amino acids. Germline lookup yields CDR1 SGDLS and CDR2 YYNGEE. The TCR was taken from a female donor with multiple sclerosis, enrolled in a pregnancy study. Specimen: peripheral blood, collected after pregnancy. The V call is TRBV9, the J call TRBJ1-1, with D perhaps matching TRBD1 (6 bases). CDR3 DNA: TGTGCCAGCAGCCAAACAGGGAGAGAAGCTTTCTTT. It encodes CASSQTGREAFF. Drawing the rest from reference TRBV9 and TRBJ1-1, the complete variable domain is DSGVTQTPKHLITATGQRVTLRCSPRSGDLSVYWYQQSLDQGLQFLIQYYNGEERAKGNILERFSAQQFPDLHSELNLSSLELGDSALYFCASSQTGREAFFGQGTRLTVV.